These 26 T cell receptor beta chains came from one sample sequenced in a study of shared T cell receptors in the human thymus. Generated by immunoSEQ multiplex PCR, the TCRdb table keeps only in-frame clones and is missing some. The sample contains 450,000 to 650,000 clones, 78% of which appear only once. These same data were also listed under a study on human thymus T cells.

The sequencing input was thymocytes. The receptors derive from a boy in the first two years of life with a congenital heart defect.

The chain is built from TRBV5-1 and TRBJ1-1; D not resolved. V lost 1 base to trimming and J lost 2 bases, with 9 bases between them. The CDR3 consists of 14 residues. Germline assignment: CDR1 SGHRS and CDR2 YFSETQ. CDR3 nucleotides: TGCGCCAGCAGCTTGACGCCGGTTAACACTGAAGCTTTCTTT. It is translated as CASSLTPVNTEAFF.

The chain employs TRBV27 and TRBJ2-7; 13 bases map to TRBD2. Unmatched junction bases numbered 4, after V lost 0 bases and J lost 5 bases. Germline values: CDR1 MNHEY, CDR2 SMNVEV (reference sequence). This CDR3 region has 16 residues. CDR3 loop: CASSLSTGLAGHEQYF. In DNA, the CDR3 is TGTGCCAGCAGTTTATCGACGGGACTAGCGGGACACGAGCAGTACTTC.

The CDR3 protein is CASSPSGRAVNEQFF. For the CDR3, the DNA is TGTGCCAGCAGCCCTAGCGGGAGGGCCGTCAATGAGCAGTTCTTC. The rearrangement uses TRBV7-2 and TRBJ2-1, with 12 bases identical to TRBD2. The CDR3 length is 15 residues. The V gene's germline CDR1 is SGHTA and CDR2 FQGNSA. The trim removed 5 bases at V and 6 bases at J, leaving 5 bases unmatched.

This rearrangement joins TRBV6-5 to TRBJ1-1; no firm D call. V was pared by 5 bases and J by 6 bases, with 16 bases between. CDR1 is MNHEY, CDR2 SVGAGI, per germline. The CDR3 length is 14 residues. The CDR3 reads CASSQHIRKSEAFF. The CDR3 DNA is TGTGCCAGCAGTCAACACATCCGAAAATCTGAAGCTTTCTTT.

The rearrangement links TRBV4-1 to TRBJ1-1; 9 bases map to TRBD1. Germline lookup yields CDR1 MGHRA and CDR2 YSYEKL. The CDR3 is 19 residues long. V shed 0 bases and J 4 bases; nucleotides not matched to a gene: 15. The CDR3 sequence is CASSQDPGGQGFLGTEAFF. The DNA of the CDR3 is TGCGCCAGCAGCCAAGATCCGGGGGGACAGGGCTTCTTGGGCACTGAAGCTTTCTTT.

This clone has just a few counts. The chain couples TRBV4-2 to TRBJ1-1, with 10 positions matching TRBD1. Germline CDR1 reads LGHNA; CDR2 reads YNFKEQ. J was trimmed by 3 bases and V by 3 bases; bases with no gene match: 10. The CDR3 loop spans 17 amino acids. CDR3 protein: CASSHRRGTGEDTEAFF. The CDR3 region has the DNA TGTGCCAGCAGCCACCGACGAGGGACAGGGGAGGACACTGAAGCTTTCTTT.

Turning to this clone: Other DNA sequences from this sample encode an identical CDR3 as well. This chain uses TRBV19 with TRBJ2-7, with TRBD1 identical over 8 bases. Germline CDR1 and CDR2: LNHDA and SQIVND (reference sequence). Trimming took 0 bases from V and 2 from J; bases not matched to a gene: 3. The CDR3 length is 15 residues. The CDR3: CASSIDGTGAYEQYF. For the CDR3, the DNA is TGTGCCAGTAGTATAGATGGGACAGGTGCCTACGAGCAGTACTTC.

The chain is built from TRBV27 and TRBJ1-5; 7 nucleotides match TRBD1. The CDR3 consists of 16 residues. With V trimmed by 5 bases and J by 6 bases, 13 bases remained unmatched. CDR1 and CDR2 from the germline V gene are MNHEY and SMNVEV (reference sequence). CDR3 protein: CASSLKYAGGSQPQHF. CDR3 sequence (DNA): TGTGCCAGCAGTCTGAAATATGCAGGGGGTAGTCAGCCCCAGCATTTT.

The V gene is TRBV19, the J gene TRBJ1-5, with TRBD1 identical over 12 bases. CDR1 and CDR2 from the germline V gene are LNHDA and SQIVND (reference sequence). With 6 bases clipped from V and 4 bases from J, the junction kept 13 bases outside the gene matches. This CDR3 contains 18 residues. The CDR3 nucleotides read TGTGCCAGTAGCCCAAGGGGGGACAGGGGGCGCGGGAATCAGCCCCAGCATTTT. Encoded protein: CASSPRGDRGRGNQPQHF.

The rearrangement joins TRBV5-6 to TRBJ2-7; 8 bases match TRBD1. The germline gives CDR1 SGHDT, CDR2 YYEEEE. This CDR3 is built from 15 residues. V was clipped by 6 bases and J by 5 bases; unmatched bases: 13. As DNA, the CDR3 is TGTGCCAGCATCCTACAAGGACAGGGCATCCACGAGCAGTACTTC. Encoded protein: CASILQGQGIHEQYF.

J is TRBJ1-2 and V is TRBV19; 7 bases fit TRBD1. The germline gives CDR1 LNHDA, CDR2 SQIVND (reference sequence). The CDR3 is 17 amino acids. The junction had 17 bases not matched to a gene; V was cut back by 3 bases and J by 7 bases. The CDR3 DNA follows: TGTGCCAGTAGTATCTCGGGTTGCGACAGGGTGGTTGGTGGCTACACCTTC. Translation: CASSISGCDRVVGGYTF.

The V gene is TRBV19, the J gene TRBJ2-2; 10 bases agree with TRBD2. Losses at the gene ends were 7 bases for V and 0 bases for J; bases not matched to a gene: 8. The germline gives CDR1 LNHDA, CDR2 SQIVND (reference sequence). The CDR3 covers 17 residues. CDR3 bases: TGTGCCAGTACCAACGAGCGGGAGGGCCCGAACACCGGGGAGCTGTTTTTT. It yields the protein CASTNEREGPNTGELFF.

CDR3 coding DNA: TGTGCCACCAGCCCGGGACTAGCGGAGTCGTGGGAGACCCAGTACTTC. Amino acid sequence: CATSPGLAESWETQYF. The V gene is TRBV15, the J gene TRBJ2-5; TRBD2 matches at 11 bases. Trimming cost V 5 bases and J 5 bases; bases outside gene matches: 10. The CDR3 has 16 residues. Looked up from germline, CDR1 is LNHNV and CDR2 is YYDKDF (reference sequence).

The rearrangement links TRBV5-1 to TRBJ2-7, with TRBD2 matching over 9 bases. Germline V gene sequence: CDR1 SGHRS, CDR2 YFSETQ. There are 15 residues in the CDR3. Trimming at V came to 4 bases and at J to 5 bases, leaving 10 bases not matched to a gene. The chain's CDR3 is CASSPEGLARDEQYF. CDR3 nucleotides: TGCGCCAGCAGCCCGGAGGGACTAGCTCGGGACGAGCAGTACTTC.

CDR3 region: CASSRSRGPAANTGELFF. The CDR3, as DNA: TGTGCCAGCAGCCGTTCTAGGGGGCCAGCGGCGAACACCGGGGAGCTGTTTTTT. This chain connects TRBV11-3 to TRBJ2-2; 7 bases align to TRBD1. Germline V CDR1 and CDR2: SGHNT, YENEEA. V gave up 5 bases and J gave up 0 bases; unmatched junction bases: 12. CDR3 length: 18 residues. The entire variable domain, with the rest obtained from reference TRBV11-3 and TRBJ2-2, is as follows: EAGVVQSPRYKIIEKKQPVAFWCNPISGHNTLYWYLQNLGQGPELLIRYENEEAVDDSQLPKDRFSAERLKGVDSTLKIQPAELGDSAVYLCASSRSRGPAANTGELFFGEGSRLTVL.

J is TRBJ1-2 and V is TRBV9, with D possibly matching TRBD1 (6 bases). The CDR3 extends over 17 amino acids. V was clipped by 4 bases and J by 1 base, with 20 bases between them. In germline, CDR1 is SGDLS, CDR2 YYNGEE. The CDR3 nucleotides read TGTGCCAGCAGCCCGGGACATAAGCTAGGGGTTAACTATGGCTACACCTTC. This codes for CASSPGHKLGVNYGYTF.

The rearrangement joins TRBV29-1 to TRBJ1-4; TRBD1 matches at 10 bases. CDR1 is SQVTM and CDR2 is ANQGSEA in the germline V gene. The CDR3 sequence is 16 residues long. The trim removed 6 bases at V and 2 bases at J, leaving 9 bases unmatched. The CDR3 region is CSVAGTGAGTNEKLFF. DNA of the CDR3: TGCAGCGTCGCCGGGACAGGGGCCGGCACTAATGAAAAACTGTTTTTT.

The J gene is TRBJ2-3, the V gene TRBV27; 11 positions agree with TRBD2. J gave up 4 bases and V 6 bases, and 6 bases lay outside the gene matches. The CDR3 runs to 15 residues. Germline V lookup: CDR1 MNHEY, CDR2 SMNVEV (reference sequence). The CDR3 loop is CASRTSGNRADTQYF. In nucleotides, the CDR3 is TGTGCCAGCAGGACTAGCGGGAATCGGGCAGATACGCAGTATTTT.

The chain has TRBV10-3 and TRBJ1-4; a weak D match, TRBD1 (6 bases). The CDR3 contains 16 residues. V lost 0 bases to trimming and J lost 8 bases, with 16 bases between them. Germline CDR1 and CDR2: ENHRY and SYGVKD. CDR3 bases: TGTGCCATCAGTGAGTCGAGGGACACACTTTTCGAAAAACTGTTTTTT. Translated, it gives CAISESRDTLFEKLFF.

CDR3 DNA: TGCGCCAGCAGCTTGGCGGGACAGGGAAGCACAGATACGCAGTATTTT. It translates to CASSLAGQGSTDTQYF. The chain is built from TRBV5-1 and TRBJ2-3; 9 bases line up with TRBD1. Germline-derived CDR1 and CDR2 are SGHRS and YFSETQ. With 0 bases clipped from V and 0 bases from J, the junction kept 2 bases outside the gene matches. The CDR3 is made up of 16 amino acids.

The rearrangement links TRBV6-6 to TRBJ1-1; D not resolved. CDR1 is MNHNY and CDR2 is SVGAGI in the germline V gene (reference sequence). This CDR3 is built from 11 residues. V was shortened by 5 bases and J by 8 bases, with 9 bases between the two germline ends. The CDR3: CASSTGREAFF. For the CDR3, the DNA is TGTGCCAGCAGTACGGGGAGGGAAGCTTTCTTT.

There are a few counts of this clone. V gene TRBV7-8 combines with J gene TRBJ2-7; possibly TRBD2 for D (8 bases). V was pared by 1 base and J by 0 bases, with 19 bases between. This CDR3 is 18 amino acids long. Germline V gene lookup returns CDR1 SGHVS and CDR2 FQNEAQ. The CDR3 bases are TGTGCCAGCAGCTTAGTTAGCGGGATAGGGGACAGCTCCTACGAGCAGTACTTC. This codes for CASSLVSGIGDSSYEQYF.

V is TRBV4-1 and J is TRBJ2-3; 10 positions match TRBD2. V was clipped by 0 bases and J by 3 bases; unmatched bases: 3. Germline CDR1 reads MGHRA; CDR2 reads YSYEKL. CDR3 size: 16 residues. Written as DNA, the CDR3 is TGCGCCAGCAGCCAAGAGTCACTAGCGGGAACAGATACGCAGTATTTT. Translated, it gives CASSQESLAGTDTQYF.

The J gene is TRBJ2-7, the V gene TRBV10-1; 14 bases align to TRBD2. In germline, CDR1 is WNHNN, CDR2 SYGVQD (reference sequence). The trim removed 5 bases at V and 4 bases at J, leaving 4 bases unmatched. The CDR3 extends over 15 amino acids. The CDR3 DNA reads TGCGCCAGCAGTTCCGGGACTAGCGGGAGTTACGAGCAGTACTTC. The encoded protein is CASSSGTSGSYEQYF.

J is TRBJ2-7 and V is TRBV27; weak D call: TRBD1 (7 bases). The V gene lost 3 bases and the J gene lost 3 bases, with 9 bases spanning the gap. This CDR3 is built from 13 residues. Germline CDR1 reads MNHEY; CDR2 reads SMNVEV (reference sequence). DNA of the CDR3: TGTGCCAGCAGTTTCCAGGGGGGCTACGAGCAGTACTTC. This encodes CASSFQGGYEQYF.

The chain links TRBV7-2 to TRBJ1-2; 8 bases fit TRBD1. The CDR3 spans 15 residues. The germline V gene encodes CDR1 SGHTA and CDR2 FQGNSA. V gave up 3 bases and J gave up 8 bases; unmatched junction bases: 11. The CDR3 nucleotides read TGTGCCAGCAGCTTCCCCCGGGACAGGTATCAGGGCTACACCTTC. It specifies CASSFPRDRYQGYTF.